One TCR beta chain is described in this entry. Sequencing was performed with immunoSEQ multiplex PCR; in TCRdb, only in-frame clones are kept and a portion is missing. The table includes about 250,000 clones, about 89% detected once. This entry belongs to a study of blood T cell repertoires in COVID-19. In the study overall: Both acute and convalescent COVID-19 samples were obtained from the United States, Italy and Spain.

The sequence came from an older woman who had recovered from COVID-19. Sequences were obtained from peripheral blood.

CDR3: CASSSPGGQETGELFF. CDR3 nucleotides: TGTGCCAGCTCATCCCCCGGGGGACAGGAGACCGGGGAGCTGTTTTTT. V gene TRBV18 combines with J gene TRBJ2-2, with 8 bases identical to TRBD1. V trimming: 5 bases; J trimming: 5 bases; junction bases outside the gene matches: 10. This CDR3 contains 16 residues. Per germline, CDR1 KGHSH and CDR2 LQKENI.